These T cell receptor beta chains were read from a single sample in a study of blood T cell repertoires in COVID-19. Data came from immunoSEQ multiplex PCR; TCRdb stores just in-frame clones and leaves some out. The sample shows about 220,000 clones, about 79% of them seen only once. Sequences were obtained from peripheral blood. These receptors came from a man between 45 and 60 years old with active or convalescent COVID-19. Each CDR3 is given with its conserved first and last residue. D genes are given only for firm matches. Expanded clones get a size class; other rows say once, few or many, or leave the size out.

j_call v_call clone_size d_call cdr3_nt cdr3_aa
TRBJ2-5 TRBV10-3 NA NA TGTGCCATCAGGGCAGACCAAGAGACCCAGTACTTC CAIRADQETQYF
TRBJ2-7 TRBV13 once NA TGTGCCAGCAGCTTTTCGTTCTCAGGCTACGAGCAGTACTTC CASSFSFSGYEQYF
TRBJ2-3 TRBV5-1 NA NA TGCGCCAGCAGCTTGATGTCGGCAGATACGCAGTATTTT CASSLMSADTQYF
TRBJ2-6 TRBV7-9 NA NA TGTGCCAGCAGCCCCCCCCTCGTCTCTGGGGCCAACGTCCTGACTTTC CASSPPLVSGANVLTF
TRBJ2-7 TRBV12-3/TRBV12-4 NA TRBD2 TGTGCCAGCAGTTTTGGGAGGGATTACGAGCAGTACTTC CASSFGRDYEQYF
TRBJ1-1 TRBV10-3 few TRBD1 TGTGCCATCAGGACCGGGACAGGGTTCGGGTACACTGAAGCTTTCTTT CAIRTGTGFGYTEAFF
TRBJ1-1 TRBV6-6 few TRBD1 TGTGCCAGCAGTCCCACAGGGGCCGAAGGCGTAGCTTTCTTT CASSPTGAEGVAFF
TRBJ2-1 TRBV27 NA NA TGTGCCAGCAGTTTAATGTCAGGACAGCCCTACAATGAGCAGTTCTTC CASSLMSGQPYNEQFF
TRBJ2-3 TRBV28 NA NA TGTGCCAGCAGCGGGAATTCAGATACGCAGTATTTT CASSGNSDTQYF
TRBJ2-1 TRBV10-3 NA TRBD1 TGTGCCATCAGTGAGGACAGGGGGTACAATGAGCAGTTCTTC CAISEDRGYNEQFF
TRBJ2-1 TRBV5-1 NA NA TGCGCCAGCAGCTTGGACGGGGTTGCCTACAATGAGCAGTTCTTC CASSLDGVAYNEQFF
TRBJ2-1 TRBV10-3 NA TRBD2 TGTGCCACCTCCGGGACTAGCGGGAGGGACTACAATGAGCAGTTCTTC CATSGTSGRDYNEQFF
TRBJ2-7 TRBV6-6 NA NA TGTGCCAGCAGTTACTCAATAGGGGGGGGCTACGAGCAGTACTTC CASSYSIGGGYEQYF
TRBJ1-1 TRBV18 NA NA TGTGCCAGCTCCCAACCAGCGGACAGTAACACTGAAGCTTTCTTT CASSQPADSNTEAFF
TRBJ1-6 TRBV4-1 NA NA TGCGCCAGCAGCCTTCTTATTTTGTATTCACCCCTCCACTTT CASSLLILYSPLHF
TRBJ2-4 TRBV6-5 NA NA TGTGCCAGCAGTTCCCACCGGGGGGCCACCAAAAACATTCAGTACTTC CASSSHRGATKNIQYF
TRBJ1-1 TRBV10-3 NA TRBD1 TGTGCCATCAGGCAGGGGGCGAGAACTGAAGCTTTCTTT CAIRQGARTEAFF
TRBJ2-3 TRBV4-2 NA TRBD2 TGTGCCAGCAGCCAAGAAGGGCCTAGCGGGGGGGCAGATACGCAGTATTTT CASSQEGPSGGADTQYF
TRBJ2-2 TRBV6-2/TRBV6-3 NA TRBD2 TGTGCCAGCAGACCTTGGGCTAGCGGAAACACCGGGGAGCTGTTTTTT CASRPWASGNTGELFF
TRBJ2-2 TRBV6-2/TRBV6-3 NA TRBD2 TGTGCCAGCAGCACTAGCGGGAGCCCGGCCGGGGAGCTGTTTTTT CASSTSGSPAGELFF
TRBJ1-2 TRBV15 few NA TGTGCCACCAGCGGGGGGACCGGGTCCTATGGCTACACCTTC CATSGGTGSYGYTF
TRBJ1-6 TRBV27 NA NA TGTGCCAGCAGTTTTCTTCGGACAGCGTCTAATTCACCCCTCCACTTT CASSFLRTASNSPLHF
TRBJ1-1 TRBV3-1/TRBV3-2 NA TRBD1 TGTGCCAGCAGCCAGATCACAGGGGAGACTGAAGCTTTCTTT CASSQITGETEAFF
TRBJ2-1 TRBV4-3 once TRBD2 TGCGCCAGCAGCCAAGACGAGCATGGGGCGGGAGAAGTCTACAATGAGCAGTTCTTC CASSQDEHGAGEVYNEQFF
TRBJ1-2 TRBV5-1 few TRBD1 TGCGCCAGCAGCTTGGCCCTGGACAGGCCAAACTATGGCTACACCTTC CASSLALDRPNYGYTF
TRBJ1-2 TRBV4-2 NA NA TGTGCCAGCAGCCAAGATGTAGCTAACTATGGCTACACCTTC CASSQDVANYGYTF
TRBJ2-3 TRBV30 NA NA TGTGCCTGGAGTGTGGTTAGCAGGAGGGGTACGCAGTATTTT CAWSVVSRRGTQYF
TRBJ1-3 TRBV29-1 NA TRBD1 TGCAGCGTTGAGATTCAGGGGGCGGGAAACACCATATATTTT CSVEIQGAGNTIYF
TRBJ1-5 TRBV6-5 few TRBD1 TGTGCCAGCAGTTCGGACAGGGGGCGTCTTCAGCCCCAGCATTTT CASSSDRGRLQPQHF
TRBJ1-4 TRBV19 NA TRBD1 TGTGCCAGTACCACCCCGACAGGGGGGAATGAAAAACTGTTTTTT CASTTPTGGNEKLFF
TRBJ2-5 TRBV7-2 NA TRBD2 TGTGCCAGCAGCGCCCGTAAGCGGGGGTGGTACCAAGAGACCCAGTACTTC CASSARKRGWYQETQYF
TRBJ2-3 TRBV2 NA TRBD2 TGTGCCAGCAGACAACTAGCGTACACAGATACGCAGTATTTT CASRQLAYTDTQYF
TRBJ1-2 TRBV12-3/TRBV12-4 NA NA TGTGCCAGCACTCCGAACGGGGGCTATGGCTACACCTTC CASTPNGGYGYTF
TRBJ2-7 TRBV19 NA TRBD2 TGTGCCAGTAGACCATCAGGGACTAGCGACTCGTACGAGCAGTACTTC CASRPSGTSDSYEQYF
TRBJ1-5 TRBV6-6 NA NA TGTGCCAGCAGCCCGTTGGGGTCGGGGCAGCCCCAGCATTTT CASSPLGSGQPQHF
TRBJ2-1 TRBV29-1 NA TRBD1 TGCAGCGTACGGACAGGGAATAGGGATGAGCAGTTCTTC CSVRTGNRDEQFF
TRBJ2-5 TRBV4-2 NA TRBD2 TGTGCCAGCAGCCAAGTAGGGACTAGCGGACTTGGGGAGACCCAGTACTTC CASSQVGTSGLGETQYF
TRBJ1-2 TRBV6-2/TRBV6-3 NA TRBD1 TGTGCCAGCAGTAAGACAGGGGTTGGAGGCTACACCTTC CASSKTGVGGYTF
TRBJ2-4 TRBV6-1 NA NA TGTGCCAGCAGTGACCGGGACATAGCCAAAAACATTCAGTACTTC CASSDRDIAKNIQYF
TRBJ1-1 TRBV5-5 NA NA TGTGCCAGCAGCTTGCTAAACACTGAAGCTTTCTTT CASSLLNTEAFF
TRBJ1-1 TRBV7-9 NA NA TGTGCCAGCAGCTCTCCGGGACACCCTGAAGCTTTCTTT CASSSPGHPEAFF
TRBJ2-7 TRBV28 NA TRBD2 TGTGCCAGCAGTCCCCCGGGACTAGCGGGAGACCTTCGCGAGCAGTACTTC CASSPPGLAGDLREQYF
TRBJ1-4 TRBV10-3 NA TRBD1 TGTGCCATCAGTGGACAGGGGGCCGGTGAAAAACTGTTTTTT CAISGQGAGEKLFF
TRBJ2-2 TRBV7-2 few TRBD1 TGTGCCAGCAGCTGGGGACAGGGGATCGTCGGGGAGCTGTTTTTT CASSWGQGIVGELFF
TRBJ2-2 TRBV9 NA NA TGTGCCAGCAGCGTCATTACCGGGGAGCTGTTTTTT CASSVITGELFF
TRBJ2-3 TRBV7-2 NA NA TGTGCCAGCAGCTTAGGATGGGCCGCAGATACGCAGTATTTT CASSLGWAADTQYF
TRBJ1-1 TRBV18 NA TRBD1 TGTGCCAGCTCACCCGGGACAGACACTGAAGCTTTCTTT CASSPGTDTEAFF
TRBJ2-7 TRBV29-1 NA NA TGCAGCGTTGATGGGGGTGGGGGCGGCTCCTTCTACGAGCAGTACTTC CSVDGGGGGSFYEQYF
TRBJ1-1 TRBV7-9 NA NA TGTGCCAGCAGCTGGAGTAGCGCTGAAGCTTTCTTT CASSWSSAEAFF
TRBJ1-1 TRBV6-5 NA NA TGTGCCAGCAGGACATTCGCTGAAGCTTTCTTT CASRTFAEAFF
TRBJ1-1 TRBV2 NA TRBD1 TGTGCCAAAGGGGGCTACACGAACACTGAAGCTTTCTTT CAKGGYTNTEAFF
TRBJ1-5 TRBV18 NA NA TGTGCCAGCTCATCCACAGGGAGAGAGAGTCAGCCCCAGCATTTT CASSSTGRESQPQHF